The clone carrying this T cell receptor beta chain was detected only once. The antigen remains undetermined. TCRdb's copy holds only in-frame clones and misses some; the assay was immunoSEQ multiplex PCR. The sample includes 85,000 to 130,000 clones, about nine tenths of them seen just once. This sample was included in a study of OX40 agonist ivuxolimab in advanced cancers. Study findings and constraints: On average, CD8+ T cells showed a greater number of expanded clones than CD4+.

The CDR3 has 13 residues. With 5 bases removed from V and 0 bases from J, the gap between germline ends came to 2 bases. Germline assignment: CDR1 KGHSH and CDR2 LQKENI. The chain couples TRBV18 to TRBJ2-6, with no clear D. The sequence was collected from an adult with an advanced solid tumor such as melanoma, head and neck, liver or kidney cancer. The sample in question was CD4+ or CD8+ T cells sorted from blood, obtained in a trial of the OX40 agonist ivuxolimab. The CDR3 region has the DNA TGTGCCAGCTCAAACTCTGGGGCCAACGTCCTGACTTTC. Translating gives CASSNSGANVLTF.